These 18 T cell receptor beta chains came from one sample sequenced in a study of cytomegalovirus exposure and HLA in healthy donors. Primers included in the PCR were 60 Vbeta and 13 Jbeta primers. The method was immunoSEQ multiplex PCR; TCRdb's version includes in-frame clones alone and lacks a portion of them. The sample lists roughly 190,000 clones, under 85% occurring once. The sequencing sample was made of PBMCs. The receptors were gathered from a woman in her forties or fifties in good health and CMV-seropositive.

This chain connects TRBV4-1 to TRBJ2-7; 10 positions match TRBD2. Trimming cost V 1 base and J 4 bases; bases outside gene matches: 4. Germline V gene data show CDR1 as MGHRA and CDR2 as YSYEKL. This CDR3 has 15 residues. The CDR3 reads CASSQAGTSDYEQYF. The DNA for the CDR3 is TGCGCCAGCAGCCAAGCCGGGACTAGCGATTACGAGCAGTACTTC.

This clone has a handful of counts. CDR3 in amino acids: CARRDRVEETQYF. The CDR3 DNA reads as TGTGCCCGAAGGGACAGGGTGGAGGAGACCCAGTACTTC. The chain joins TRBV2 to TRBJ2-5, with TRBD1 matching 9 bases. Germline CDR1 and CDR2: SNHLY and FYNNEI. The length of the CDR3 is 13 residues. Trimming cost V 11 bases and J 5 bases; bases outside gene matches: 9.

The rearrangement uses TRBV19 and TRBJ1-1, with D possibly TRBD1 on 5 matching bases. CDR3 size: 14 residues. In germline, CDR1 is LNHDA, CDR2 SQIVND (reference sequence). V was trimmed by 5 bases and J by 0 bases, leaving 10 bases between them. The CDR3 is CASSLTGLNTEAFF. In DNA form, the CDR3 reads TGTGCCAGTAGTCTAACAGGTTTGAACACTGAAGCTTTCTTT.

This chain's CDR3 is CASSVGLGERGAAYEQFF. In DNA, the CDR3 is TGTGCCAGCAGCGTAGGGTTGGGAGAGCGGGGGGCTGCCTATGAGCAGTTCTTC. The chain combines TRBV9 with TRBJ2-1; 9 bases match TRBD2. Germline values: CDR1 SGDLS, CDR2 YYNGEE. J lost 8 bases, V lost 0 bases, and 15 bases had no gene match. This CDR3 has 18 residues.

V usage is TRBV5-1 and J usage is TRBJ2-2; possible D gene TRBD2, 5 bases. This CDR3 region has 16 residues. Germline V gives CDR1 SGHRS, CDR2 YFSETQ. Trimming pared 1 base from V and 1 base from J, leaving 11 bases between. CDR3 nucleotide sequence: TGCGCCAGCAGCTTGATGCGAACTAGGAACACCGGGGAGCTGTTTTTT. Protein sequence: CASSLMRTRNTGELFF.

Details on this clone: In the same sample, other DNA sequences code for this CDR3. The chain has TRBV9 and TRBJ2-7, with TRBD1 matching 10 bases. The V gene end was trimmed by 0 bases and the J gene end by 4 bases; junction bases not matched to a gene: 1. The CDR3 is 14 amino acids. The germline gives CDR1 SGDLS, CDR2 YYNGEE. The CDR3 region is CASSVGGQGYEQYF. CDR3 in DNA: TGTGCCAGCAGCGTAGGGGGACAGGGGTACGAGCAGTACTTC.

This clone has a handful of counts. The rearrangement joins TRBV10-2 to TRBJ1-2; 7 nucleotides agree with TRBD1. Trimming took 6 bases from V and 0 from J; bases not matched to a gene: 4. The CDR3 runs to 14 residues. The germline CDR1 and CDR2 sequences are WSHSY and SAAADI. CDR3 sequence: CASRDRRTNYGYTF. The DNA for the CDR3 is TGCGCCAGCAGGGACAGGCGCACTAACTATGGCTACACCTTC.

The rearrangement joins TRBV29-1 to TRBJ1-2; 8 bases fit TRBD1. Germline lookup yields CDR1 SQVTM and CDR2 ANQGSEA. V lost 5 bases and J lost 4; bases outside the gene matches: 9. This CDR3 has 14 residues. For the CDR3, the DNA is TGCAGCGTTCTGACAGGGGAGGCTAGCTATGGCTACACCTTC. The encoded protein is CSVLTGEASYGYTF.

The chain couples TRBV10-2 to TRBJ1-5; 7 bases agree with TRBD1. The CDR3 totals 14 residues. V shed 6 bases, J shed 5 bases, and the junction held 7 bases outside the gene matches. CDR1 WSHSY and CDR2 SAAADI come from the germline V gene. The CDR3 DNA is TGCGCCAGCAGCCAGAACAGGGGAGATCAGCCCCAGCATTTT. This encodes CASSQNRGDQPQHF.

The chain joins TRBV18 to TRBJ1-1; a weak D match, TRBD1 (6 bases). Germline values: CDR1 KGHSH, CDR2 LQKENI. The CDR3 length is 15 residues. Trimming shortened V by 2 bases and J by 0 bases, and 10 bases separated the two germline ends. Written as DNA, the CDR3 is TGTGCCAGCTCACCAAGGTGGACAGTGAACACTGAAGCTTTCTTT. It is translated as CASSPRWTVNTEAFF.

The genes are TRBV25-1 and TRBJ1-6; no definite D call. This CDR3 has 13 residues. Per the germline V gene, CDR1 is MGHDK and CDR2 is SYGVNS. The ends were cut back, 5 bases at V and 7 bases at J, with 9 bases in the middle. The CDR3 sequence is CASSQEQNSPLHF. Here the CDR3 DNA reads TGTGCCAGCAGTCAAGAACAGAATTCACCCCTCCACTTT.

The chain is built from TRBV5-8 and TRBJ1-1, with no clear D. Trimming pared 0 bases from V and 5 bases from J, leaving 8 bases between. The CDR3 is 13 residues long. Germline V gene data show CDR1 as SGHTS and CDR2 as YDEGEE. The CDR3 sequence: CASSLAGETEAFF. DNA of the CDR3: TGTGCCAGCAGCTTGGCCGGGGAGACTGAAGCTTTCTTT.

The chain recombines TRBV25-1 with TRBJ1-1; 7 nucleotides line up with TRBD1. This CDR3 has 16 amino acids. V gave up 3 bases and J gave up 6 bases; unmatched junction bases: 13. Per germline, CDR1 MGHDK and CDR2 SYGVNS. CDR3 sequence reads: CASSDSQGLPFPEAFF. CDR3 in DNA: TGTGCCAGCAGTGACTCACAGGGGCTCCCCTTCCCTGAAGCTTTCTTT.

V is TRBV19 and J is TRBJ1-1; 8 bases are shared with TRBD1. Trimming removed 3 bases from V and 1 base from J; junction bases left unmatched: 7. Germline V lookup: CDR1 LNHDA, CDR2 SQIVND (reference sequence). This CDR3 has 16 amino acids. The CDR3 nucleotides read TGTGCCAGTAGTATCGTTCAGGGGGCGAGGAACACTGAAGCTTTCTTT. Its translation is CASSIVQGARNTEAFF.

This clone was counted a few times. The V call is TRBV5-1, the J call TRBJ1-1; D is perhaps TRBD1 (6 bases). Looked up from germline, CDR1 is SGHRS and CDR2 is YFSETQ. This CDR3 is built from 13 residues. The V and J ends lost 0 bases and 8 bases respectively, with 11 bases between them. CDR3 nucleotide sequence: TGCGCCAGCAGCTTGGTGGGGACACCCGAAGCTTTCTTT. Encoded protein: CASSLVGTPEAFF.

This chain uses TRBV6-1 with TRBJ2-3; 10 bases are a match to TRBD2. Germline lookup yields CDR1 MNHNS and CDR2 SASEGT. The CDR3 is 15 residues long. Trimming at V came to 5 bases and at J to 0 bases, leaving 2 bases not matched to a gene. DNA for the CDR3: TGTGCCAGCAGTTCACTAGCGGGGAGCACAGATACGCAGTATTTT. Protein: CASSSLAGSTDTQYF.

Only one count was recorded for this clone. This sequence joins TRBV6-6 and TRBJ1-2; D is perhaps TRBD1 (6 bases). The CDR3 consists of 14 residues. Between the trimmed V and J ends, which lost 2 bases and 14 bases, there was a span of 21 bases. Germline V gene lookup returns CDR1 MNHNY and CDR2 SVGAGI (reference sequence). CDR3 DNA: TGTGCCAGCAGTTACGATCCGCCAAGCGGGACACCGACCTTC. It codes for CASSYDPPSGTPTF.

This chain links TRBV5-1 with TRBJ1-1; 8 bases map to TRBD1. V trimming: 6 bases; J trimming: 1 base; junction bases outside the gene matches: 8. This CDR3 is 15 amino acids long. CDR1 is SGHRS and CDR2 is YFSETQ in the germline V gene. In DNA, the CDR3 is TGCGCCAGCATGGGGGCCAGGGGGCAGAACACTGAAGCTTTCTTT. It specifies CASMGARGQNTEAFF.